These T cell receptor beta chains were read from a single sample in a study of T cell responses to AZD1222 COVID-19 vaccine. The table came from immunoSEQ multiplex PCR; TCRdb's copy has only in-frame clones and leaves some out. The table lists about 100,000 clones, roughly 87% of them singletons. Specimen: peripheral blood, collected on day 0 of AZD1222 vaccination. The receptors stem from an adult in good health. The CDR3 runs from the conserved cysteine through the conserved F or W. Fields, in order: clone size, D gene, J gene, V gene, CDR3 protein, CDR3 DNA. A D gene is named only where the DNA matches it firmly. Expanded clones get a size class; other rows say once, few or many, or leave the size out.

NA	TRBD1	TRBJ1-5	TRBV18	CASSPTLTGGSNQPQHF	TGTGCCAGCTCACCAACCCTGACAGGGGGTAGCAATCAGCCCCAGCATTTT
NA	NA	TRBJ2-2	TRBV5-1	CASSSPPGREGVTGELFF	TGCGCCAGCAGCTCCCCCCCCGGAAGGGAGGGGGTCACCGGGGAGCTGTTTTTT
NA	NA	TRBJ2-7	TRBV11-3	CASSLGVSYEQYF	TGTGCCAGCAGCCTGGGAGTTTCCTACGAGCAGTACTTC
NA	NA	TRBJ2-1	TRBV15	CASGTGYNEQFF	TGTGCCAGCGGGACGGGCTACAATGAGCAGTTCTTC
NA	NA	TRBJ2-2	TRBV18	CASSRPGELFF	TGTGCCAGCTCTCGACCAGGGGAGCTGTTTTTT
NA	TRBD1	TRBJ1-4	TRBV29-1	CSVEEGSGTGTGKLFF	TGCAGCGTTGAAGAGGGATCCGGGACAGGCACAGGAAAACTGTTTTTT
NA	NA	TRBJ1-2	TRBV28	CASSLLGRGRDYGYTF	TGTGCCAGCAGTTTGTTGGGGCGGGGCCGGGACTATGGCTACACCTTC
NA	NA	TRBJ1-3	TRBV28	CASRSDKGSGAGNTIYF	TGTGCCAGCAGAAGTGATAAGGGGTCGGGCGCTGGAAACACCATATATTTT
NA	TRBD2	TRBJ2-3	TRBV4-1	CASSQDPPSGDSTDTQYF	TGCGCCAGCAGCCAAGATCCCCCTAGCGGAGATAGCACAGATACGCAGTATTTT
few	TRBD2	TRBJ2-1	TRBV29-1	CSARGEAGTLYNEQFF	TGCAGCGCCCGCGGGGAAGCGGGGACCTTGTACAATGAGCAGTTCTTC
NA	NA	TRBJ1-4	TRBV5-5	CASRGTYGLFF	TGTGCCAGCAGGGGGACCTATGGACTGTTTTTT
NA	TRBD2	TRBJ2-1	TRBV7-2	CASSPWAGVNEQFF	TGTGCCAGCAGCCCGTGGGCGGGAGTGAATGAGCAGTTCTTC
NA	TRBD1	TRBJ2-5	TRBV10-3	CAISESTGPQETQYF	TGTGCCATCAGTGAGTCGACAGGGCCCCAAGAGACCCAGTACTTC
NA	NA	TRBJ2-7	TRBV1	CTSSQGRDSYEQYF	TGCACCAGCAGCCAAGGCCGGGACAGTTACGAGCAGTACTTC
NA	NA	TRBJ1-5	TRBV5-1	CASSLVGQPDQPQHF	TGCGCCAGCAGCTTGGTTGGTCAGCCAGATCAGCCCCAGCATTTT
NA	TRBD2	TRBJ2-3	TRBV18	CASSLEIAGVTDTQYF	TGTGCCAGCTCACTAGAAATAGCGGGAGTGACAGATACGCAGTATTTT
NA	NA	TRBJ2-3	TRBV4-1	CASSQDPFTSTDTQYF	TGCGCCAGCAGCCAAGATCCGTTTACTAGCACAGATACGCAGTATTTT
NA	NA	TRBJ1-2	TRBV6-5	CASSYSSAGVGGYTF	TGTGCCAGCAGTTACTCGAGTGCAGGCGTAGGGGGCTACACCTTC
few	NA	TRBJ2-1	TRBV19	CASGWTEKQFF	TGTGCCAGTGGTTGGACGGAAAAGCAGTTCTTC
NA	NA	TRBJ1-1	TRBV7-9	CASSIRPEAFF	TGTGCCAGCAGTATACGACCTGAAGCTTTCTTT
once	NA	TRBJ1-4	TRBV10-2	CASRATNEKLFF	TGCGCCAGCAGGGCAACTAATGAAAAACTGTTTTTT
NA	TRBD2	TRBJ2-6	TRBV3-1/TRBV3-2	CASGGSLAGVSGANVLTF	TGTGCCAGCGGCGGATCACTAGCGGGAGTATCTGGGGCCAACGTCCTGACTTTC
NA	NA	TRBJ1-4	TRBV6-5	CASKYPMGEEKLFF	TGTGCCAGCAAATACCCAATGGGTGAGGAAAAACTGTTTTTT
NA	NA	TRBJ1-6	TRBV21-1	CASSKARDRGNSPLHF	TGTGCCAGCAGCAAAGCGAGGGACAGGGGTAATTCACCCCTCCACTTT
NA	NA	TRBJ1-1	TRBV6-5	CASSNDRSTEAFF	TGTGCCAGCAGCAACGACAGGTCCACTGAAGCTTTCTTT
NA	NA	TRBJ2-3	TRBV7-2	CASSLDPGTDTQYF	TGTGCCAGCAGCTTAGATCCTGGCACAGATACGCAGTATTTT
once	NA	TRBJ1-2	TRBV5-6	CASSSWGGSGFYYGYTF	TGTGCCAGCAGCTCTTGGGGAGGGAGCGGCTTCTACTATGGCTACACCTTC
NA	TRBD2	TRBJ2-1	TRBV4-1	CASSQAPPLAGYDQFF	TGCGCCAGCAGCCAAGCTCCCCCCCTAGCGGGATATGATCAGTTCTTC
many	TRBD2	TRBJ2-1	TRBV5-1	CASSFPSGNEQFF	TGCGCCAGCAGCTTCCCTAGCGGGAATGAGCAGTTCTTC
NA	NA	TRBJ1-2	TRBV23-1	CASSQPGKTYGYTF	TGCGCCAGCAGTCAACCGGGAAAAACCTATGGCTACACCTTC
NA	NA	TRBJ2-1	TRBV27	CASSERTVRNEQFF	TGTGCCAGCAGTGAGAGGACAGTAAGAAATGAGCAGTTCTTC
NA	NA	TRBJ1-2	TRBV7-2	CASSARGGKGQNYGYTF	TGTGCCAGCAGCGCAAGGGGGGGAAAGGGTCAGAACTATGGCTACACCTTC
NA	NA	TRBJ1-1	TRBV29-1	CSARANTEAFF	TGCAGCGCCAGGGCGAACACTGAAGCTTTCTTT
NA	NA	TRBJ1-2	TRBV30	CAWSQVQSYGYTF	TGTGCCTGGAGTCAGGTACAGAGCTATGGCTACACCTTC
many	NA	TRBJ1-4	TRBV19	CASSPGTLANEKLFF	TGTGCCAGTAGTCCCGGAACTTTGGCTAATGAAAAACTGTTTTTT
many	NA	TRBJ1-2	TRBV20-1	CSAGINYGYTF	TGCAGTGCTGGGATTAACTATGGCTACACCTTC
NA	TRBD1	TRBJ1-2	TRBV28	CATRTGPSYGYTF	TGTGCCACCAGGACAGGACCCTCCTATGGCTACACCTTC
NA	NA	TRBJ2-7	TRBV6-1	CASSDRPGYEQYF	TGTGCCAGCAGTGATCGGCCCGGATACGAGCAGTACTTC
NA	NA	TRBJ2-5	TRBV12-5	CASGLGETAQYF	TGTGCTAGTGGTTTGGGCGAGACGGCCCAGTACTTC
once	TRBD2	TRBJ2-1	TRBV6-2/TRBV6-3	CASSSVAGGDYNEQFF	TGTGCTAGCAGTTCGGTGGCGGGGGGCGACTACAATGAGCAGTTCTTC
NA	NA	TRBJ1-1	TRBV6-1	CASSEAWTTNTEAFF	TGTGCCAGCAGTGAAGCCTGGACCACGAACACTGAAGCTTTCTTT
NA	NA	TRBJ2-7	TRBV27	CASSLLQGGNEQYF	TGTGCCAGCAGTTTATTGCAGGGAGGCAACGAGCAGTACTTC
NA	TRBD1	TRBJ2-5	TRBV7-9	CASSQDRVETQYF	TGTGCCAGCAGTCAGGACAGGGTGGAGACCCAGTACTTC
NA	NA	TRBJ2-1	TRBV6-5	CASSYSNSGRHNEQFF	TGTGCCAGCAGTTACTCGAATAGCGGTCGACACAATGAGCAGTTCTTC
NA	NA	TRBJ1-2	TRBV5-1	CASSTDNNYGYTF	TGCGCCAGCAGCACCGACAATAACTATGGCTACACCTTC
NA	TRBD1	TRBJ2-7	TRBV11-2	CASSPRTGGGNEQYF	TGTGCCAGCAGCCCTCGGACAGGGGGTGGGAACGAGCAGTACTTC
NA	TRBD2	TRBJ2-1	TRBV19	CASRTRGGAYNEQFF	TGTGCCAGTAGGACTCGGGGGGGCGCCTACAATGAGCAGTTCTTC
NA	NA	TRBJ2-5	TRBV20-1	CSASWQDRETQYF	TGCAGTGCTAGTTGGCAGGACCGGGAGACCCAGTACTTC